This TCR beta chain emerged from a study of long-term antiretroviral therapy in people with HIV. This was the immunoSEQ v3.0 assay at survey level. Repertoires were generated with immunoSEQ multiplex PCR, while TCRdb's copy carries only in-frame clones and drops some. The repertoire has 15,000 to 20,000 clones, around four fifths of them found once; the top ten carry roughly 8%. Per germline, CDR1 LNHDA and CDR2 SQIVND (reference sequence). This CDR3 is 12 amino acids long. Trimming took 6 bases from V and 8 from J, leaving 10 bases between them. This specimen was unsorted PBMCs, taken 0.1 years after starting antiretroviral therapy. The sequence came from a man aged 18 to 30 with HIV. This chain joins TRBV19 and TRBJ1-4; D is unresolved. CDR3 in amino acids: CASRGGWEKLFF. In DNA form, the CDR3 reads TGTGCCAGTAGGGGTGGATGGGAAAAACTGTTTTTT.